This TCR beta chain was captured by sequencing in a study of identical twins. In its sample, this clonotype was seen a few times. What it binds is not known. TCRdb passed the 5' RACE reads through MiXCR, listing each CDR3 protein once. The sample contains 450,000 or so distinct CDR3 sequences, 20% to 25% of which appear only once. Findings and limits, study-wide: In cord blood, abundant beta clonotypes had fewer insertions; memory showed no trend.

The CDR3 is 13 residues long. Germline V lookup: CDR1 ENHRY, CDR2 SYGVKD. Trimming left V 3 bases short and J 2 bases short, with 7 bases between. Separately, the same data were catalogued under a study of T cells expressing NK-cell markers. That paper states: Whether expanded NKG2C+ T cell clones were HCMV specific stayed uncertain.

Sequencing was done on a sample of CD4+ T cells sorted from blood. The source of this sequence is a woman younger than 35 in good health. This chain uses TRBV10-3 with TRBJ2-5; D uncertain. CDR3 in DNA: TGTGCCATCAGTGACGGCCTTCAAGAGACCCAGTACTTC. This codes for CAISDGLQETQYF.